Below, 7 T cell receptor beta chains from the same sample are listed, as sequenced in a study of T cell therapy after organ transplantation. These receptors have no known antigen. Profiled with immunoSEQ multiplex PCR; TCRdb holds only in-frame clones, not every one. There are 50,000 or so clones in the sample; approximately 94% occur only once, and over 3% lies in the top ten. The sample consisted of CD8+ T cells from blood, taken before autologous CMV-specific T cell therapy. These receptors were taken from a human patient who had received a solid organ transplant and had CMV disease.

This rearrangement joins TRBV6-6 to TRBJ1-3; D may be TRBD1 (5 bases). The CDR3 totals 16 residues. Germline V gene data show CDR1 as MNHNY and CDR2 as SVGAGI (reference sequence). The V end lost 0 bases, the J end lost 4 bases, and 13 bases lay between the germline ends. The CDR3 is CASSYSWGGIGNTIYF. The CDR3 DNA follows: TGTGCCAGCAGTTACTCGTGGGGGGGGATCGGAAACACCATATATTTT.

This chain joins TRBV7-9 and TRBJ1-1; D possibly corresponds to TRBD1 (6 bases). Germline values: CDR1 SEHNR, CDR2 FQNEAQ (reference sequence). CDR3 length equals 13 residues. V was shortened by 5 bases and J by 7 bases, with 14 bases between the two germline ends. CDR3 coding DNA: TGTGCCAGCAGCCCCGAGGGGGGCCGTGAAGCTTTCTTT. Its protein product is CASSPEGGREAFF.

This chain uses TRBV4-1 with TRBJ2-5, with TRBD1 matching over 8 bases. The J call is uncertain, as TRBJ2-7 better fits the DNA end. Germline V gene data show CDR1 as MGHRA and CDR2 as YSYEKL. CDR3 length: 14 amino acids. Here the CDR3 reads CASSQAGGLYEQYF. The CDR3 DNA reads TGCGCCAGCAGCCAAGCAGGGGGCCTCTACGAGCAGTACTTC.

The chain links TRBV25-1 to TRBJ2-7; TRBD2 agrees at 7 bases. The germline CDR1 and CDR2 sequences are MGHDK and SYGVNS. V lost 3 bases, J lost 4 bases, and 6 bases stayed unmatched. The CDR3 length is 14 residues. The CDR3 sequence is CASSEAGESYEQYF. CDR3 DNA: TGTGCCAGCAGTGAGGCGGGAGAGTCTTACGAGCAGTACTTC.

This clone was recorded once. This rearrangement joins TRBV7-9 to TRBJ1-2; the match to TRBD1 covers 7 bases. This CDR3 spans 13 amino acids. V lost 7 bases to trimming and J lost 8 bases; unmatched junction nucleotides: 10. Germline V gives CDR1 SEHNR, CDR2 FQNEAQ (reference sequence). DNA of the CDR3: TGTGCCAGCACCGAACCAGGGGGTAAGGGCTACACCTTC. This sequence encodes CASTEPGGKGYTF.

The chain combines TRBV4-2 with TRBJ1-5, with D maybe TRBD1 (5 bases). The CDR3 extends over 12 amino acids. The V gene lost 4 bases and the J gene lost 6 bases, with 7 bases spanning the gap. The germline gives CDR1 LGHNA, CDR2 YNFKEQ. CDR3 nucleotide sequence: TGTGCCAGCAGCCTAGGGGTTCAGCCCCAGCATTTT. Translated: CASSLGVQPQHF.

The gene calls are TRBV19 and TRBJ1-2; 9 positions match TRBD1. CDR3 length: 18 residues. Germline-derived CDR1 and CDR2 are LNHDA and SQIVND (reference sequence). V was clipped by 2 bases and J by 4 bases; unmatched bases: 14. The CDR3 here is CASSITGTGTPRAYGYTF. CDR3 in DNA: TGTGCCAGTAGTATAACCGGGACAGGGACTCCGAGGGCCTATGGCTACACCTTC.